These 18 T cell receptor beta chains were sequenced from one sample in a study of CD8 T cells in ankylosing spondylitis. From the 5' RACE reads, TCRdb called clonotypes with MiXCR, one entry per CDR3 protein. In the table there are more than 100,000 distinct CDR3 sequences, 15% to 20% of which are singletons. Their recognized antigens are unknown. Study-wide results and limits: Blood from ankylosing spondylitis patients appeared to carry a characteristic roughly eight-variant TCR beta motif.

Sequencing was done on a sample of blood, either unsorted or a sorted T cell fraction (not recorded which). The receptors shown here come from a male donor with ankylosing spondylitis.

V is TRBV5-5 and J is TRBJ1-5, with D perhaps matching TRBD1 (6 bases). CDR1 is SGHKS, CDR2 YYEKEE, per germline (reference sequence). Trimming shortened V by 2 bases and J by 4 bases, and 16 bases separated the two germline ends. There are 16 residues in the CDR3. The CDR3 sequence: CASSFFYRAVNQPQHF. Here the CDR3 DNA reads TGTGCCAGCAGCTTCTTTTACAGGGCAGTGAATCAGCCCCAGCATTTT.

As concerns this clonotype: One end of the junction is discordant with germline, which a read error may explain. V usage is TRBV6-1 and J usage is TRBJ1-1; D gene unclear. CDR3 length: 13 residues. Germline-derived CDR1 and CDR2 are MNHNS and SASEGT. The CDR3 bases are TGCGCCAGTAAGAATGGGTGGGACACTGAAGCTTTCTTT. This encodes CASKNGWDTEAFF.

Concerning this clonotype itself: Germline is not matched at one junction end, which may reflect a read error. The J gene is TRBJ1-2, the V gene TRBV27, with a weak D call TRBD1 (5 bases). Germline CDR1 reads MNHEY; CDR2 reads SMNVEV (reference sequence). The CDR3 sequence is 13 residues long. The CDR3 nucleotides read TGTGCCAGCAGTGGGACCGCTAACTCTGGCTACACCTTC. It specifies CASSGTANSGYTF.

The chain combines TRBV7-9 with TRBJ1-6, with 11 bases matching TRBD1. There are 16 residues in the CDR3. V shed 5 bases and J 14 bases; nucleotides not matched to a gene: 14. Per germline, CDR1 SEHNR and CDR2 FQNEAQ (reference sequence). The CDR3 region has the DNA TGTGCCAGCAGCCTTCCGGCGGACAGGGGGCTGACAACCCTCCACTTT. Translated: CASSLPADRGLTTLHF.

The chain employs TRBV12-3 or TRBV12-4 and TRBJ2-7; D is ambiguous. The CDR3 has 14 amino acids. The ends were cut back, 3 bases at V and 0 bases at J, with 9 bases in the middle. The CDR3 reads CASSFTLSSYEQYF. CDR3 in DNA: TGTGCCAGCAGTTTTACTCTCAGCTCCTACGAGCAGTACTTC.

The CDR3 spells CASSDTGNTEAFF. In DNA, the CDR3 is TGTGCCAGTAGCGACACAGGGAACACTGAAGCTTTCTTT. The V and J genes are TRBV19 and TRBJ1-1; TRBD1 is a possible D gene (5 bases). The CDR3 spans 13 residues. Germline CDR1 is LNHDA and CDR2 is SQIVND (reference sequence). Deletions cut 6 bases from V and 1 base from J, with 9 bases between.

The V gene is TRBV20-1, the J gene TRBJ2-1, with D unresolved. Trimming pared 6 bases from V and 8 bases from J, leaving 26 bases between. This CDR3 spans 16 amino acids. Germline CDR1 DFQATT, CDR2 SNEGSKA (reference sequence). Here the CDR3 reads CSAPSAASVKEDEQFF. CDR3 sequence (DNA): TGCAGTGCGCCCAGCGCGGCGTCTGTAAAGGAAGATGAGCAGTTCTTC.

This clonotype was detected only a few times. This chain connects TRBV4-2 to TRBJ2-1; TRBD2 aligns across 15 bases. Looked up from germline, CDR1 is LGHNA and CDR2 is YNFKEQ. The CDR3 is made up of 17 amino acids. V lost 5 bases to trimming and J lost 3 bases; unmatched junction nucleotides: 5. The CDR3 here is CASSGTSGRYSYNEQFF. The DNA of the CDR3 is TGTGCCAGCAGCGGGACTAGCGGGAGGTATAGCTACAATGAGCAGTTCTTC.

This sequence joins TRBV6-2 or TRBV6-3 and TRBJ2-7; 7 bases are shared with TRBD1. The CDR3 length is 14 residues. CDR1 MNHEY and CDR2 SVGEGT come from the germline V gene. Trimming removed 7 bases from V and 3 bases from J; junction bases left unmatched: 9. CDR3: CASIRQGVLYEQYF. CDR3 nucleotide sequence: TGTGCCAGCATCCGTCAGGGGGTTCTCTACGAGCAGTACTTC.

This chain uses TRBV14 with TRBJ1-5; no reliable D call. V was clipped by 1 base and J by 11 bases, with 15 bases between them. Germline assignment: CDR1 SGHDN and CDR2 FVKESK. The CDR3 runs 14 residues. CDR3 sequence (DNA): TGTGCCAGCAGCCAAGGGCAGGCGCGGGTGGCCCAGCATTTT. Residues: CASSQGQARVAQHF.

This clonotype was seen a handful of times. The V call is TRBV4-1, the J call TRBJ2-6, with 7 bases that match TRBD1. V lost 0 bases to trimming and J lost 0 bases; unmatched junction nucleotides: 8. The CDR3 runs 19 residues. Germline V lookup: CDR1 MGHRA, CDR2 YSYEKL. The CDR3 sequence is CASSQELGTESSGANVLTF. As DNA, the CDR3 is TGCGCCAGCAGCCAAGAACTAGGGACAGAAAGCTCTGGGGCCAACGTCCTGACTTTC.

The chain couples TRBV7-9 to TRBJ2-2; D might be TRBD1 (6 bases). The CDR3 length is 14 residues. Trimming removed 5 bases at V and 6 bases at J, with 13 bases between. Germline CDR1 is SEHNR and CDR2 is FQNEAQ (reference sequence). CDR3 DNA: TGTGCCAGCAGCAACAGGGCCGCACCCGGGGAGCTGTTTTTT. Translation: CASSNRAAPGELFF.

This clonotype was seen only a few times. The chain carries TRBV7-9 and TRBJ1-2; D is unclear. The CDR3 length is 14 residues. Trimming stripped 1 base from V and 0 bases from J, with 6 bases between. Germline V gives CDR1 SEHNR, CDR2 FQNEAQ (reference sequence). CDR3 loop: CASSLGSANYGYTF. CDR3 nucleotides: TGTGCCAGCAGCTTAGGCAGCGCTAACTATGGCTACACCTTC.

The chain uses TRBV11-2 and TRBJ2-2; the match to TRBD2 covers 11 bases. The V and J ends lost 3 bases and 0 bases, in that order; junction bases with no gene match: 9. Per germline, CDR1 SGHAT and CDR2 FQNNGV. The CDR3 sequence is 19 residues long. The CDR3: CASSFGSSGRPPNTGELFF. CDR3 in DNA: TGTGCCAGCAGCTTTGGGTCTAGCGGGAGGCCTCCGAACACCGGGGAGCTGTTTTTT. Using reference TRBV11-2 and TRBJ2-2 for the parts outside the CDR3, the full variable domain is EAGVAQSPRYKIIEKRQSVAFWCNPISGHATLYWYQQILGQGPKLLIQFQNNGVVDDSQLPKDRFSAERLKGVDSTLKIQPAKLEDSAVYLCASSFGSSGRPPNTGELFFGEGSRLTVL.

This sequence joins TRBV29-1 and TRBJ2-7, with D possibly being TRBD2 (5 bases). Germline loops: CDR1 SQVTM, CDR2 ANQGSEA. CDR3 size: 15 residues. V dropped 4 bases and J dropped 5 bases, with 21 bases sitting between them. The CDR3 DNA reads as TGCAGCGTTGTTTCCTTGGTAAGCGGTTCCCACGAGCAGTACTTC. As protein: CSVVSLVSGSHEQYF.

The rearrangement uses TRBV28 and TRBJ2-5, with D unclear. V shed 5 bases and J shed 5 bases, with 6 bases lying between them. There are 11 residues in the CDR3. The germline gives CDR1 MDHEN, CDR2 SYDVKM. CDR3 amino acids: CASSARETQYF. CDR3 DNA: TGTGCCAGCAGTGCGCGGGAGACCCAGTACTTC.

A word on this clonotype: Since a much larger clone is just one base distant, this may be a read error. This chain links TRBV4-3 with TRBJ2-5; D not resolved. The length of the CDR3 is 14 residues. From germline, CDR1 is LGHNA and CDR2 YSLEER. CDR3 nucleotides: TGCGCCAGCAGCCAAGATTTGGTACAAGAGACCCTGTACTTC. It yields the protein CASSQDLVQETLYF.

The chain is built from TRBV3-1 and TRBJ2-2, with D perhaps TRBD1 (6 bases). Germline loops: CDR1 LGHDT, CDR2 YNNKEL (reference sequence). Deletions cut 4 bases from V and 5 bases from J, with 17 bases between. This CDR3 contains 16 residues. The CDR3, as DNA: TGTGCCAGCAGCCCACGGGACACCAGATGGACCGGGGAGCTGTTTTTT. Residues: CASSPRDTRWTGELFF.